One and the same sample provided the 2 T cell receptor beta chains below, sequenced in a study of beta chain features in type 1 diabetes. Reverse transcribing all isolated RNA meant expressed TCRB transcripts were sequenced. Assay: immunoSEQ multiplex PCR; the TCRdb copy retains only in-frame clones and omits some. There are roughly 400,000 clones in the sample; 9.5% to 10% occur only once, and about 0.6% lies in the top ten. General study results and limits: Shortening that was moderate but significant affected the TCRB CDR3s of Type 1 diabetes patients in all four CD4+ subsets.

These receptors are not linked to any known antigen. Sequenced sample: central memory CD4+ T cells from blood. The receptors shown here come from a man in his thirties or forties with type 1 diabetes.

This clone was found a few times. The chain uses TRBV28 and TRBJ1-2, with D possibly TRBD1 on 5 matching bases. The CDR3 contains 13 residues. The germline gives CDR1 MDHEN, CDR2 SYDVKM. Between the trimmed V and J ends, which lost 10 bases and 2 bases, there was a span of 14 bases. The CDR3 loop reads CATQRDGNYGYTF. The CDR3 DNA reads TGTGCCACCCAAAGGGACGGCAACTATGGCTACACCTTC.

This clone occurred a few times. This CDR3 reads CAWRPGQRWTDTQYF. CDR3 nucleotide sequence: TGTGCCTGGAGGCCGGGACAGCGATGGACAGATACGCAGTATTTT. The chain couples TRBV30 to TRBJ2-3; TRBD1 matches 7 bases. The CDR3 is 15 residues long. CDR1 is GTSNPN and CDR2 is SVGIG in the germline V gene (reference sequence). J was trimmed by 3 bases and V by 3 bases; bases with no gene match: 9.